This T cell receptor beta chain stems from a study of T-cell memory formation after mild COVID-19. Across the whole study: TCR clusters showed largely donor specificity.

The germline CDR1 and CDR2 sequences are SNHLY and FYNNEI. The length of the CDR3 is 11 residues. Trimming stripped 7 bases from V and 7 bases from J, with 10 bases between. TCRdb re-called the 5' RACE reads through MiXCR, storing one row per CDR3 protein. The sample has some 320,000 distinct CDR3 sequences; 13% to 15% are singletons. This TCR derives from a man aged 18 to 29 who had mild COVID-19 (a few samples of this study predate the infection). Cell type and time point are not known. The rearrangement joins TRBV2 to TRBJ1-1, with TRBD1 as a possible D gene (6 bases). The sample taken for sequencing was PBMCs or a T cell subset sorted from them (not recorded which). The CDR3 loop reads CASIEGVEAFF. DNA for the CDR3: TGTGCCAGCATCGAGGGGGTTGAAGCTTTCTTT.